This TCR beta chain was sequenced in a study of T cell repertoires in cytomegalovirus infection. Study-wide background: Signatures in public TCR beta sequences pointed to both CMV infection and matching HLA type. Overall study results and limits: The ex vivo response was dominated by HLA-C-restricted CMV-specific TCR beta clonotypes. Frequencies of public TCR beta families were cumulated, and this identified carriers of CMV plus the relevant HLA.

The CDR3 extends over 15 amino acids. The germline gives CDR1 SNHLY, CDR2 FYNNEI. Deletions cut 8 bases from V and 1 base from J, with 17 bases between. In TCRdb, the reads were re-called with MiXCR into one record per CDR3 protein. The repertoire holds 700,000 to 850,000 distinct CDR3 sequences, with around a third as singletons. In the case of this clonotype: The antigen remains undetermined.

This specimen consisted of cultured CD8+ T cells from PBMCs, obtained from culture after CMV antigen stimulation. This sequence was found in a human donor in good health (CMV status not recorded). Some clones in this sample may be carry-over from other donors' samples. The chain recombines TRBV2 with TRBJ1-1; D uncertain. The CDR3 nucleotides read TGTGCCAGCTTTCGGGCAGACCTACAGAACACTGAAGCTTTCTTT. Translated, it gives CASFRADLQNTEAFF.